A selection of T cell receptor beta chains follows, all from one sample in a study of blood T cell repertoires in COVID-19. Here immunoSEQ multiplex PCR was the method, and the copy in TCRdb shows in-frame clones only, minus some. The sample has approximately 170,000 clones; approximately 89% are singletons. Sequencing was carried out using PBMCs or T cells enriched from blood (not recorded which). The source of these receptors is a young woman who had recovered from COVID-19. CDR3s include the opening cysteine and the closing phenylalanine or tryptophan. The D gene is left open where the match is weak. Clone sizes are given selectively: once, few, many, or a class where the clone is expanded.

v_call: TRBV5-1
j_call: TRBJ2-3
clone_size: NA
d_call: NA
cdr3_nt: TGCGCCAGCAGCCCCCAGACTGTAGATACGCAGTATTTT
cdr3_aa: CASSPQTVDTQYF

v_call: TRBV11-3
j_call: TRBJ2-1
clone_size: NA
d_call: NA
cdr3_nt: TGTGCCAGCAGCTTACGGACCCCAGGGCGTTACAATGAGCAGTTCTTC
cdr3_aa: CASSLRTPGRYNEQFF

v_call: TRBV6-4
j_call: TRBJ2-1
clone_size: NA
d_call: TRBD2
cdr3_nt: TGTGCCAGCAGTGACTACCGGACTAGCGGTTACAATGAGCAGTTCTTC
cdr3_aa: CASSDYRTSGYNEQFF

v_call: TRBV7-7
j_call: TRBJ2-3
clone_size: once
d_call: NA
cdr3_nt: TGTGCTAGCAGCCCCGGCGGAGGCACAGATACGCAGTATTTT
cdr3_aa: CASSPGGGTDTQYF

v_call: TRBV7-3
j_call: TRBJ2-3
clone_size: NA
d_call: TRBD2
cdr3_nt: TGTGCCAGCAGCCACGCGCCGGGGGGAAAGGGTGCAGATACGCAGTATTTT
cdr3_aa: CASSHAPGGKGADTQYF

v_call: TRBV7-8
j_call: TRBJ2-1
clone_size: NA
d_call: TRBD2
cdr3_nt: TGTGCCAGCAGCCCCGGGACTAGCGGTTACAATGAGCAGTTCTTC
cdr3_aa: CASSPGTSGYNEQFF

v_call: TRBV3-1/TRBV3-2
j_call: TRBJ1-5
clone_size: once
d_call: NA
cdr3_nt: TGTGCCAGCAGCCAAGACCGGCCTGGCGGTCAGCCCCAGCATTTT
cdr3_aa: CASSQDRPGGQPQHF

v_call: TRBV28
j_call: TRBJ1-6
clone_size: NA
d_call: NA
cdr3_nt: TGTGCCAGCAGTGACCCGGGTCCCAGAAATTCACCCCTCCACTTT
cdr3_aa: CASSDPGPRNSPLHF

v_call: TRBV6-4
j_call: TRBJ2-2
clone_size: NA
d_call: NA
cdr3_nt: TGTGCCAGCAACATAGACAGCGCGAACACCGGGGAGCTGTTTTTT
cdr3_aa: CASNIDSANTGELFF

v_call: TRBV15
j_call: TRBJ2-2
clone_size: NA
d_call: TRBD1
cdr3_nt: TGTGCCACCAGCAGAAAGACAGGGGGCATATCTTGGTCCGGGGAGCTGTTTTTT
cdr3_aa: CATSRKTGGISWSGELFF

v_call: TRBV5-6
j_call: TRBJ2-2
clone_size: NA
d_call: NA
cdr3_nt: TGTGCCAGCAGCGAGGACTTCTCCGGGGAGCTGTTTTTT
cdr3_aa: CASSEDFSGELFF

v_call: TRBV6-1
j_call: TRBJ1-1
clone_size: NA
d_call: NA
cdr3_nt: TGTGCCAGCAGTGAACAGGGTTTTGGCACTGAAGCTTTCTTT
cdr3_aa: CASSEQGFGTEAFF

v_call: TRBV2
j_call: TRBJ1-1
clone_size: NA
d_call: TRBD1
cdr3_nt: TGTGCCAGCAGCTGGACAGGGGGGGAGAACACTGAAGCTTTCTTT
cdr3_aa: CASSWTGGENTEAFF

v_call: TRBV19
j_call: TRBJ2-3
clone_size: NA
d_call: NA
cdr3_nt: TGTGCCAGTAGTATACTTCGTGGGGCGGATACGCAGTATTTT
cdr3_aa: CASSILRGADTQYF

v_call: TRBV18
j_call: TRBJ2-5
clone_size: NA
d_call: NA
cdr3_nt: TGTGCCAGCTCACCACTAGCGAGGGAGACCCAGTACTTC
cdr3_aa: CASSPLARETQYF

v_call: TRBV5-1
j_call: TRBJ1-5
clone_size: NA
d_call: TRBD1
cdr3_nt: TGCGCCAGCAGCCCCGAGACAGGGATTGATGGTCAGCCCCAGCATTTT
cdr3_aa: CASSPETGIDGQPQHF

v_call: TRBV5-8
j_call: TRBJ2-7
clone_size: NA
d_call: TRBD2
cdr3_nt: TGTGCCAGCAGCTTGGGTAGCGGGAGAACGTTACTCGAGCAGTACTTC
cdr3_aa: CASSLGSGRTLLEQYF

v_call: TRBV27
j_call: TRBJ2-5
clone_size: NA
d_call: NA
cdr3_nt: TGTGCCAGCAGTTTATCCTTTCCTCACCAAGAGACCCAGTACTTC
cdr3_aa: CASSLSFPHQETQYF

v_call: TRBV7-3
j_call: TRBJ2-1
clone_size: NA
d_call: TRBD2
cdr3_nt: TGTGCCAGCAGCTCCGGGACTAGCGTTAATGAGCAGTTCTTC
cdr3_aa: CASSSGTSVNEQFF

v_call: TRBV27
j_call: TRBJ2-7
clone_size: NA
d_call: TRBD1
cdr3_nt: TGTGCCAGCTCGGACAGGGGGCGGCGGCGGGCCCACTACGAGCAGTACTTC
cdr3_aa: CASSDRGRRRAHYEQYF

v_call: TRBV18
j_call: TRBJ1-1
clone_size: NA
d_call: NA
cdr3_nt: TGTGCCAGCTCACCGAGACCGCAGGACACTGAAGCTTTCTTT
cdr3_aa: CASSPRPQDTEAFF

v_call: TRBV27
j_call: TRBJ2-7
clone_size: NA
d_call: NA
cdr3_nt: TGTGCCAGCGGCCCGGCGGGGCAGTACTTC
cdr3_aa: CASGPAGQYF

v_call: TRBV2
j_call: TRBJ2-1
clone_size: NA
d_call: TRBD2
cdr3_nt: TGTGCCAGCAGTTTAATGACTAGCGGGGTAGTCAATGAGCAGTTCTTC
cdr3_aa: CASSLMTSGVVNEQFF

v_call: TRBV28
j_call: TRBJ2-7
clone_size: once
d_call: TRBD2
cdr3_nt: TGTGCCAGCAGTCCGGCTAGCGGGAGGCGAAACGAGCAGTACTTC
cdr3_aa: CASSPASGRRNEQYF

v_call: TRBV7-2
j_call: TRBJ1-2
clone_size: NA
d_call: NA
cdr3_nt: TGTGCCAGCAGCTTACCCGCGGGGGGATCCGGCTATGGCTACACCTTC
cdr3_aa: CASSLPAGGSGYGYTF

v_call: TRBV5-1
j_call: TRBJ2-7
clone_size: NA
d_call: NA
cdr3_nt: TGCGCCAGCAGCTTGGCCGGGACACCGCCCTACGAGCAGTACTTC
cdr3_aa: CASSLAGTPPYEQYF

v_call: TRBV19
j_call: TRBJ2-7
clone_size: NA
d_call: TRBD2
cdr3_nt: TGTGCCAGTAGTACGACTAGCGGACCCTACGAGCAGTACTTC
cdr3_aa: CASSTTSGPYEQYF